This TCR beta chain appears in the sequencing data of a study of blood T cell repertoires in COVID-19. As for the study in general: The United States, Italy and Spain provided the acute and convalescent COVID-19 samples. From T cells, B-cell-depleted T cells, or PBMCs came the material, which was cDNA or gDNA.

Original processing notes: Amplification with reference gene primers provided the estimates of nucleated cell counts. Generated by immunoSEQ multiplex PCR, the TCRdb table keeps only in-frame clones and is missing some. The V and J calls and the clone size are those of that table, but D and trimming were determined from the DNA. The sample lists 200,000 to 250,000 clones; around 85% were seen once. The clonotype comes from a man aged 55 to 70 with acute or convalescent COVID-19. Material: peripheral blood.

CDR3 in amino acids: CASSQDGSGDQPQHF. CDR3 in DNA: TGCGCCAGCAGCCAAGATGGGTCGGGAGATCAGCCCCAGCATTTT. The chain combines TRBV4-3 with TRBJ1-5, with D unclear. Germline assignment: CDR1 LGHNA and CDR2 YSLEER. Trimming pared 0 bases from V and 5 bases from J, leaving 11 bases between. This CDR3 is 15 amino acids long.